The table lists the clone carrying this T cell receptor (beta chain) with a few counts. Investigators profiled TCR beta VDJ and CDR3 from genomic DNA template. In TCRdb, the reads were re-called with MiXCR into one record per CDR3 protein. The sample lists around 220,000 distinct CDR3 sequences, about half occurring once. The sample is drawn from a study of CD8+CD57+ T cells in acquired aplastic anemia. V lost 8 bases to trimming and J lost 12 bases; unmatched junction nucleotides: 14. CDR3 size: 14 residues. CDR1 is SGHVS and CDR2 is FQNEAQ in the germline V gene. Previously, flow cytometry had revealed CD8+CD57+ cell expansion in the patients chosen for sequencing.

The chain has TRBV7-8 and TRBJ2-1; the match to TRBD1 covers 9 bases. The sequencing input was sorted CD4+, CD8+, or CD8+CD57+ T cells (not recorded which) from PBMCs. The clonotype originates from a human donor with aplastic anemia. CDR3 in amino acids: CASSPETGGTGQFF. For the CDR3, the DNA is TGTGCCAGCTCACCCGAGACAGGGGGAACGGGGCAGTTCTTC.